What follows is one T cell receptor (beta chain) and its context. What antigen it recognizes has not been identified. Base qualities are not provided; no much larger clone lies one nucleotide away. This entry belongs to a study of blood T cell repertoires in COVID-19 (TCRdb year 2020). In terms of the full investigation: The collaborator samples originated in the United States, Italy and Spain and spanned the acute and convalescent phases of COVID-19. The material from the prospective study consisted of cDNA or gDNA derived from T cells, B-cell-depleted T cells, or PBMCs. Subjects who had been exposed to COVID-19, were actively infected with it, or had recovered from it provided the deeply sampled blood TCRbeta repertoires that made up the dataset. The repertoires were released in a freely available public database meant as a resource for research on the immune response to SARS-CoV-2. Samples were obtained from the ongoing ImmuneRACE study (first 160 participants) and from over 1,000 subjects provided by 6 global collaborators. A de-identified subject ID, COVID-19 status, age in years and sex were almost always included in the sample metadata. Where HLA class I and class II types were available, the types were taken from metadata supplied by the sample provider, not from assay-based typing.

The collaborating institutions used their own protocols to collect whole blood in K2EDTA tubes. For TCRbeta analysis, collaborators shipped samples in one of three forms: frozen whole blood, isolated PBMCs, or DNA extracted from either of those sample types. From the cysteine through the phenylalanine, the CDR3 covers 13 amino acids. CDR3 DNA is the only sequence kept; it has 39 bases, read in frame from the first base. CDR1 and CDR2 (GTSNPN, SVGIG) derive from the germline V gene (reference sequence). V is shortened by 0 bases, J by 4 bases, and the region joining them spans 7 bases. Beyond this particular receptor, the publication reports: How much clinical and demographic metadata was included differed by source and by participant, and the metadata was provided uncurated.

The immunoSEQ Assay, a bias-controlled multiplex PCR, was used to amplify TCRbeta CDR3 regions from genomic DNA. The authors processed their data as follows. The number of nucleated cells in each sample was estimated from the amplification of reference gene primers within the assay. To quantify the absolute abundance of each unique TCRbeta CDR3 rearrangement, sequence reads were collapsed and filtered. For each sample, productive Simpson clonality was calculated as the square root of Simpson's diversity index over productive rearrangements. TCRdb's version of the immuneACCESS table is confined to in-frame rearrangements and falls short of the full clone set. An unresolved V gene accounts for under half of the shortfall where checked; the remainder is of unknown origin. For V, J and clone size, that table is used; D and trimming come from the DNA. This sample is represented by tens of thousands of clones; roughly nine tenths of them were singletons. About 5.3% of the sample is taken by the ten largest.

Input material: peripheral blood. This TCR came from a man between 60 and 75 years old with acute or convalescent COVID-19. The chain uses TRBV30 and TRBJ1-5; the D gene is unclear. The CDR3 amino acid sequence is: CAWSVRANQPQHF. The nucleotide sequence is given as TGTGCCTGGAGTGTAAGAGCGAATCAGCCCCAGCATTTT.